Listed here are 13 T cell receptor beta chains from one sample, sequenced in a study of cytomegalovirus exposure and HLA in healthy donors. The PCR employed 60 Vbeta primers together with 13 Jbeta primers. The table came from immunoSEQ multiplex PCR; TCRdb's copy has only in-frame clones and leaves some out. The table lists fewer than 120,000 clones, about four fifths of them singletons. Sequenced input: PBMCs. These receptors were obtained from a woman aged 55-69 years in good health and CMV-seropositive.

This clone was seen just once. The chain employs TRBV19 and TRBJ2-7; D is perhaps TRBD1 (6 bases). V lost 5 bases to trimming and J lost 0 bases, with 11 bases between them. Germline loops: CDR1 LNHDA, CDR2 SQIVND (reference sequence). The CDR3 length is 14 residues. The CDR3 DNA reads TGTGCCAGTAGTGGCACAGGGTCCTCCTACGAGCAGTACTTC. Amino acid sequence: CASSGTGSSYEQYF.

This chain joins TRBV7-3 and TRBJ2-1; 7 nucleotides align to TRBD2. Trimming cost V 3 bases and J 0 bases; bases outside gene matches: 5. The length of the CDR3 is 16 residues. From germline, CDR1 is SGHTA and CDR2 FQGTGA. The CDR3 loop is CASSFGGSLSYNEQFF. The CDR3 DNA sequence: TGTGCCAGCAGCTTTGGCGGGAGCCTCTCCTACAATGAGCAGTTCTTC.

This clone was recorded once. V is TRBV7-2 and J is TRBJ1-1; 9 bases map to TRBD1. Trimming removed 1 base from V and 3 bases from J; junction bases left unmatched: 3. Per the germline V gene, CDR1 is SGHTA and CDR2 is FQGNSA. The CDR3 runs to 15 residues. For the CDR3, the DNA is TGTGCCAGCAGCTTAGTGGGACAGGGAGACACTGAAGCTTTCTTT. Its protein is CASSLVGQGDTEAFF.

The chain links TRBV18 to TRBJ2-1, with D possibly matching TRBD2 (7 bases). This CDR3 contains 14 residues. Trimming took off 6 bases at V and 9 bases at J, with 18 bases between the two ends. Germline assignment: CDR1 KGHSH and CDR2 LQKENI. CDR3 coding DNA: TGTGCCAGCTCTAACGTCAGGAGGGGGGGTGAGCAGTTCTTC. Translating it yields CASSNVRRGGEQFF.

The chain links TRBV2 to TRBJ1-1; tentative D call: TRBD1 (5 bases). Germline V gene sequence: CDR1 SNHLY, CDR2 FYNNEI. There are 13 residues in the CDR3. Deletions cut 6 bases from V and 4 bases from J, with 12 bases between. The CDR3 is CASREQVTTEAFF. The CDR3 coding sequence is TGTGCCAGCAGAGAACAGGTTACCACTGAAGCTTTCTTT.

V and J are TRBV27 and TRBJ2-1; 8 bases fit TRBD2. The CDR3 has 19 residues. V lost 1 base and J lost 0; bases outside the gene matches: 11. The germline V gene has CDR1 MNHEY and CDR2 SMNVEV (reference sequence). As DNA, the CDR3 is TGTGCCAGCAGTTTATTCAGGACTAGCAAAAAAAGCTCCTACAATGAGCAGTTCTTC. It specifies CASSLFRTSKKSSYNEQFF.

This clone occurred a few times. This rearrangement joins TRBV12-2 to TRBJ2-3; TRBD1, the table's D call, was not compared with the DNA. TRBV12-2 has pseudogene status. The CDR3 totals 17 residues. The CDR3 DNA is TGTGCAAGTCGACCCTCTTCTCTAAAGGGGCCTACAGATACGCAGTATTTT. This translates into CASRPSSLKGPTDTQYF.

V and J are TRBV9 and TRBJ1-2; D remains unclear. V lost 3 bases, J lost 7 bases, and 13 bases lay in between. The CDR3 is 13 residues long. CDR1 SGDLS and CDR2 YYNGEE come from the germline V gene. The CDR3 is CASSAVGVGGYTF. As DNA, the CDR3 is TGTGCCAGCAGCGCGGTCGGAGTCGGTGGCTACACCTTC.

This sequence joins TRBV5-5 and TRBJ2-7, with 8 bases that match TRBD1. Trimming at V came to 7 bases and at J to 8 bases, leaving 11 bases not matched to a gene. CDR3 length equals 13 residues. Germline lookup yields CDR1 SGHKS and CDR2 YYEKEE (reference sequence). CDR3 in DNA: TGTGCCAGCCACTTCCGACAGGGGACGCAGCAGTACTTC. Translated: CASHFRQGTQQYF.

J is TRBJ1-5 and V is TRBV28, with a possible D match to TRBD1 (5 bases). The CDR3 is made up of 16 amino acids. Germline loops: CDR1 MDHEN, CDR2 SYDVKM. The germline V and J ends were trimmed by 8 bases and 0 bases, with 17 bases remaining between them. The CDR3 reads CASRVGGSYSNQPQHF. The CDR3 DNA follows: TGTGCCAGCCGAGTGGGGGGGTCTTATAGCAATCAGCCCCAGCATTTT.

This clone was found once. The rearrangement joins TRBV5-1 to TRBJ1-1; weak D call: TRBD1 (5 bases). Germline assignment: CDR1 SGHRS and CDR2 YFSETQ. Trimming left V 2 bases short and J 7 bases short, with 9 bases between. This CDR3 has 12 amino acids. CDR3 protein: CASSFGQGEAFF. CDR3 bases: TGCGCCAGCAGCTTTGGGCAGGGTGAAGCTTTCTTT.

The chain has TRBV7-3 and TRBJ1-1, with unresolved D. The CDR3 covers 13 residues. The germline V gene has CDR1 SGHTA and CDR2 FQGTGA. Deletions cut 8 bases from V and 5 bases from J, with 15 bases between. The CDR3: CASHAQRRTEAFF. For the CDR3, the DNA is TGTGCCAGCCACGCCCAGCGGAGGACTGAAGCTTTCTTT.

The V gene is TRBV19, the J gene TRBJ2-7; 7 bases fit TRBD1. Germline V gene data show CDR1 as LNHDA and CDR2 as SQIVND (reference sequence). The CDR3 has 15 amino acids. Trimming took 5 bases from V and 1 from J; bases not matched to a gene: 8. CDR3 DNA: TGTGCCAGTAGTCCTGGGCCAGGGGGATCCTACGAGCAGTACTTC. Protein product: CASSPGPGGSYEQYF.